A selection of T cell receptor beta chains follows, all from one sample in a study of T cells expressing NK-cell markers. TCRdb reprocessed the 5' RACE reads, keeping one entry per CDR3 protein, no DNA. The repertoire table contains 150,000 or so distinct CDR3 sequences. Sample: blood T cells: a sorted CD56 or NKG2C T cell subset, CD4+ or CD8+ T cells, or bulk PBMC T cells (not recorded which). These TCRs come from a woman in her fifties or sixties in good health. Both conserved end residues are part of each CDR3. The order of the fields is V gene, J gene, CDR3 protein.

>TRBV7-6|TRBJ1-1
CASSLAAGKGETEAFF
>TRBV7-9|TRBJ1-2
CASSFGGPGPEWSNYGYTF
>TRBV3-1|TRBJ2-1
CASRDPGQGANEQFF
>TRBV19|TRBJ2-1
CASSYRGHNNEQFF
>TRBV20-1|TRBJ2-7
CSARLPGLAEIGEQYF
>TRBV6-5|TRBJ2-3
CASSYGQTDTQYF
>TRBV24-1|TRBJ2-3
CATGAGATTDTQYF
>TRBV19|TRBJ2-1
CASSPTPGGQNEQFF
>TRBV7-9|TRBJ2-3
CASSGVGGRTTDTQYF
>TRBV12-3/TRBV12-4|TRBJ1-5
CASSLFRSAIAQHF
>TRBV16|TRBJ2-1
CASSHTGGHEQFF
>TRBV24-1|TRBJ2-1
CATGEAGDNEQFF
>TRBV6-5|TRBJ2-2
CASSGGSGTGELFF
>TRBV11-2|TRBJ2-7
CASSLRVGGPGGEQYF
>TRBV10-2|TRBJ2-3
CASKRSSTDTQYF
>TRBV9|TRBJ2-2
CASSVVEVNTGELFF
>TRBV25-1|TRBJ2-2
CAISMAGELFF
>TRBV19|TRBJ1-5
CASSIAPTGYQPQHF
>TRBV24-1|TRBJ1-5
CATSAPGFGNQPQHF
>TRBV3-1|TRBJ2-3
CASRQRERLIDTQYF
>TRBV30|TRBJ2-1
CAWARGAYNEQFF
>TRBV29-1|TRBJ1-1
CSVEGAVGTEAFF
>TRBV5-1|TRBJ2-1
CASSLGWGERDNEQFF
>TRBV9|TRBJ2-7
CASSPRGDYSYEQYF
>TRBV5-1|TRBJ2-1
CASRWTPTSYNEQFF
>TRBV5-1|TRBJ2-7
CASSPTGTGAHEQYF
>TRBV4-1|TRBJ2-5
CASSQAVPPSEETQYF
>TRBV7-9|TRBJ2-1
CASSGTSGGGGYNEQFF
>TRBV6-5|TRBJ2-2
CASSVGTGELFF